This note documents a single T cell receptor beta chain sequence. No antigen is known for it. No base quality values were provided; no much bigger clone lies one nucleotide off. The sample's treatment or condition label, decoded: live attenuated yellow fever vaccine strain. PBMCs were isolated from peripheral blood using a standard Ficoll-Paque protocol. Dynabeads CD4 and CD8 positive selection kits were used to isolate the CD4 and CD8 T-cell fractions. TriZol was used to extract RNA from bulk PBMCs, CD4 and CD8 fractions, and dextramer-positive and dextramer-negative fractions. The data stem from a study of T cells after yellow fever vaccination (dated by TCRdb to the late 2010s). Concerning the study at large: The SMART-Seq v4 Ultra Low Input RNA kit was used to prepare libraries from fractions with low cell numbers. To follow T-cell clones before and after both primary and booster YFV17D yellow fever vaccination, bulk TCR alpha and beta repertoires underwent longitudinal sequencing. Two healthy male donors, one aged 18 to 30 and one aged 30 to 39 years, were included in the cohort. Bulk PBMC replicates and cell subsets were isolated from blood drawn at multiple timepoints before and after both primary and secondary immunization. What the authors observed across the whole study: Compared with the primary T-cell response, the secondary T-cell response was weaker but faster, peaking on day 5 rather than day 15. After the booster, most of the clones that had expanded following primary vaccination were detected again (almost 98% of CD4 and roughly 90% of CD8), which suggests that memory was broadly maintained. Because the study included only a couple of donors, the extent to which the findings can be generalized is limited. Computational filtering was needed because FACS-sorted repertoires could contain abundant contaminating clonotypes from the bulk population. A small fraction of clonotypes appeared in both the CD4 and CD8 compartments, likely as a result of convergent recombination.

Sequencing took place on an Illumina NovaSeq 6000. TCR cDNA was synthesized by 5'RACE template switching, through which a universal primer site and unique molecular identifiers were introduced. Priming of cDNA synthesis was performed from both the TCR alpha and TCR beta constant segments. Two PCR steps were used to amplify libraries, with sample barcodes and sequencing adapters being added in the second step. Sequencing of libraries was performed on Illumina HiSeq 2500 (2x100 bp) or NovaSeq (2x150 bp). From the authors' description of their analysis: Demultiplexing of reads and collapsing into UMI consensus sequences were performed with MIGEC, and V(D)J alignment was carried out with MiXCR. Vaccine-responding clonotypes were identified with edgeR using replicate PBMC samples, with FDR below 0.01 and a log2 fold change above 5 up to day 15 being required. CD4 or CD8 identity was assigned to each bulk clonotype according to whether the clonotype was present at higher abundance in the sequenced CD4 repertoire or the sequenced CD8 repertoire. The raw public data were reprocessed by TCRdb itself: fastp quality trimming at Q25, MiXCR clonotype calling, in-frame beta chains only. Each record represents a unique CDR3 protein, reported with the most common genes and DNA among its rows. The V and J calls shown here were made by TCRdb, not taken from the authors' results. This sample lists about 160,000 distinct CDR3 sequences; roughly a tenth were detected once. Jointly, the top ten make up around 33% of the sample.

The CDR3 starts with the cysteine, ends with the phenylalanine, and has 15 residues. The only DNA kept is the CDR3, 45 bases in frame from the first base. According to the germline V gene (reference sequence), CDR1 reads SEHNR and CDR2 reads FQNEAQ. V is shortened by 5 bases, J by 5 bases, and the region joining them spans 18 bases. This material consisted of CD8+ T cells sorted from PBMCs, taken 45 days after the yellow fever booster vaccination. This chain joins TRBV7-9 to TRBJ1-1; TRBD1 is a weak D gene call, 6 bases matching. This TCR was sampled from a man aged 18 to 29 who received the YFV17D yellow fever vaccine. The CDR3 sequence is CASSRAGQYRTEAFF. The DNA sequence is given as TGTGCCAGCAGCCGAGCCGGACAGTATAGGACTGAAGCTTTCTTT. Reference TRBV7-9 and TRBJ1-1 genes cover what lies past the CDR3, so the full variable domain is DTGVSQNPRHKITKRGQNVTFRCDPISEHNRLYWYRQTLGQGPEFLTYFQNEAQLEKSRLLSDRFSAERPKGSFSTLEIQRTEQGDSAMYLCASSRAGQYRTEAFFGQGTRLTVV.